The 9 T cell receptor beta chains presented below share a single source sample, sequenced in a study of blood T cell repertoires in COVID-19. Assay: immunoSEQ multiplex PCR; the TCRdb copy retains only in-frame clones and omits some. This table holds roughly 100,000 clones, about three quarters found once. The sequencing sample was made of peripheral blood. These receptor sequences come from a man between 65 and 85 years old with acute or convalescent COVID-19.

The chain links TRBV20-1 to TRBJ1-3; 9 positions agree with TRBD1. The CDR3 spans 16 residues. CDR1 DFQATT and CDR2 SNEGSKA come from the germline V gene (reference sequence). Losses at the gene ends were 3 bases for V and 2 bases for J; bases not matched to a gene: 8. CDR3 DNA: TGCAGTGCTAGTTCACACAGGGGGCTTACTGGAAACACCATATATTTT. Residues: CSASSHRGLTGNTIYF.

This chain's CDR3 is CASSFGQPNTGELFF. The CDR3 DNA is TGCGCCAGCAGCTTTGGACAGCCAAACACCGGGGAGCTGTTTTTT. V is TRBV5-1 and J is TRBJ2-2, with D possibly matching TRBD1 (6 bases). Trimming stripped 2 bases from V and 2 bases from J, with 10 bases between. Per the germline V gene, CDR1 is SGHRS and CDR2 is YFSETQ. The CDR3 is 15 residues long.

CDR3 residues: CASSSWGQQSYEQYF. The CDR3 DNA reads as TGTGCCAGCAGCTCATGGGGCCAGCAATCCTACGAGCAGTACTTC. This chain joins TRBV11-2 and TRBJ2-7; perhaps TRBD1 as D (5 bases). This CDR3 contains 15 residues. V was trimmed by 4 bases and J by 1 base, leaving 14 bases between them. Germline CDR1 SGHAT, CDR2 FQNNGV.

The chain employs TRBV11-2 and TRBJ1-3; D is ambiguous. Per germline, CDR1 SGHAT and CDR2 FQNNGV. V was pared by 5 bases and J by 4 bases, with 12 bases between. The CDR3 totals 14 residues. CDR3 sequence reads: CASSHYDQGNTIYF. CDR3 nucleotides: TGTGCCAGCAGCCACTATGACCAGGGAAACACCATATATTTT.

This clone was counted only a few times. The genes are TRBV28 and TRBJ2-1, with 9 bases aligning to TRBD1. The CDR3 covers 15 residues. V trimming: 6 bases; J trimming: 1 base; junction bases outside the gene matches: 4. Germline CDR1 and CDR2: MDHEN and SYDVKM. DNA for the CDR3: TGTGCCAGCAGGCTGGGGACAGGGTCCTACAATGAGCAGTTCTTC. This gives the protein CASRLGTGSYNEQFF.

This clone came up a few times. The V and J genes are TRBV6-5 and TRBJ1-2; D is unclear. Germline V gene lookup returns CDR1 MNHEY and CDR2 SVGAGI. The CDR3 is made up of 13 amino acids. The ends were cut back, 6 bases at V and 7 bases at J, with 15 bases in the middle. CDR3 sequence (DNA): TGTGCCAGCAGCCTTGAAAACTTTTCTGGCTACACCTTC. This gives the protein CASSLENFSGYTF.

This clone has just a few counts. This chain connects TRBV6-5 to TRBJ1-3, with D maybe TRBD1 (5 bases). V lost 4 bases and J 2 bases, leaving 9 bases between the germline ends. CDR3 length equals 14 residues. Germline CDR1 MNHEY, CDR2 SVGAGI. Here the CDR3 DNA reads TGTGCCAGCAGTTCAGGGATCGCTGGAAACACCATATATTTT. Its translation is CASSSGIAGNTIYF.

The V gene is TRBV11-2, the J gene TRBJ1-5; tentatively, D is TRBD1 (6 bases). The V gene's germline CDR1 is SGHAT and CDR2 FQNNGV. Trimming shortened V by 5 bases and J by 5 bases, and 10 bases separated the two germline ends. The CDR3 is made up of 13 amino acids. This chain's CDR3 is CASSRTVDQPQHF. The CDR3 nucleotides are TGTGCCAGCAGCAGGACAGTTGATCAGCCCCAGCATTTT.

The chain employs TRBV14 and TRBJ2-7; 9 positions match TRBD2. CDR1 and CDR2 from the germline V gene are SGHDN and FVKESK. With V trimmed by 4 bases and J by 4 bases, 5 bases remained unmatched. This CDR3 contains 14 residues. CDR3 region: CASSPRLAAYEQYF. In DNA, the CDR3 is TGTGCCAGCAGCCCTCGACTAGCGGCTTACGAGCAGTACTTC.